Included here is one TCR beta chain sequence, with context. Its antigen is still unknown. One junction end disagrees with the germline gene, perhaps due to a read error. This specimen comes from a study of tumor-infiltrating lymphocytes in primary liver carcinoma. General study findings and limits: Reduced overlap was seen in tumor-adjacent and tumor-blood pairs versus tumor region pairs.

cDNA specific to TCR beta was made from approximately 500 ng of total RNA, with a constant-region primer employed for priming. Libraries of TCR beta came from three nested multiplex PCR rounds with slightly modified ARM-PCR. The study ran its first two PCR rounds for roughly 9 cycles each, using TRBV1-TRBV30 forward primers and a C-beta reverse primer. TCRdb passed the multiplex PCR reads through MiXCR, listing each CDR3 protein once. This sample has approximately 80,000 distinct CDR3 sequences; roughly two thirds occur once, and the top ten carry less than 30%. Each 20-30 mg portion of unsorted bulk tissue served as the source for co-extraction of RNA and DNA. The V gene's germline CDR1 is SGHAT and CDR2 FQNNGV. CDR3 length equals 16 residues.

The chain couples TRBV11-2 to TRBJ2-7; possible D gene TRBD1, 5 bases. This clonotype was obtained from a man in his forties with primary liver carcinoma and hepatitis B virus infection. Sequences were obtained from tumor-adjacent normal liver tissue. The chain's CDR3 is CANSFIQGAIHNEQHF. The CDR3 DNA reads TGTGCCAACAGCTTCATTCAAGGGGCCATACATAACGAGCAGCACTTC.